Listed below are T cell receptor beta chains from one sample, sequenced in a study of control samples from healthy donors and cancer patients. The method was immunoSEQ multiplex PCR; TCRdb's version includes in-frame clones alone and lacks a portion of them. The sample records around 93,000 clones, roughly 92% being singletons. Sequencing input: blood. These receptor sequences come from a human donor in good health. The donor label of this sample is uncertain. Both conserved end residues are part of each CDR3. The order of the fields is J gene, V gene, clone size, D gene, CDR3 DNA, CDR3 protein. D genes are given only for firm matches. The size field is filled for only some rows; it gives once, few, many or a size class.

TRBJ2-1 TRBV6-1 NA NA TGTGCCAGCAGTGAAATCTTACCCAATGAGCAGTTCTTC CASSEILPNEQFF
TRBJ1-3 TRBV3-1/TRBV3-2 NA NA TGTGCCAGCAGCCTTGGTAGAGGAAACACCATATATTTT CASSLGRGNTIYF
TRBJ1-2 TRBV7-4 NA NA TGTGCCAGCAGCTTTTTGGCAATGGGCTATGGCTACACCTTC CASSFLAMGYGYTF
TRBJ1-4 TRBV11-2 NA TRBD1 TGTGCCAGCAGGGACAGGATTAGCCCTATGGGGGAAAAACTGTTTTTT CASRDRISPMGEKLFF
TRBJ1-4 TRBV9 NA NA TGTGCCAGCAGCCCCGGACAGCCCGAAAAACTGTTTTTT CASSPGQPEKLFF
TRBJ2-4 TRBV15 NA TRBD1 TGTGCCACCAGCACCGGGGACAGAACCAAAAACATTCAGTACTTC CATSTGDRTKNIQYF
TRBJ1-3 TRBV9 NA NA TGTGCCAGCAGCGTAATGGGGGCCAACACCATATATTTT CASSVMGANTIYF
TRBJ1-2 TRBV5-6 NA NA TGTGCCAGCAGCGCGGACCATCCTTACTATGGCTACACCTTC CASSADHPYYGYTF
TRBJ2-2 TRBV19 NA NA TGTGCCAGTATGGCGGGGTTATACACCGGGGAGCTGTTTTTT CASMAGLYTGELFF
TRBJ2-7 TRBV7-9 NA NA TGTGCCAGCAGCTTAATTTCAGGGGGGACCTACGAGCAGTACTTC CASSLISGGTYEQYF
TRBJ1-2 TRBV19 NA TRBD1 TGTGCCAGTAGTAGGGGGACAGCGAACTATGGCTACACCTTC CASSRGTANYGYTF
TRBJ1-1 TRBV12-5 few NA TGTGCTAGTGGTTTCCAGGTGATGAACACTGAAGCTTTCTTT CASGFQVMNTEAFF
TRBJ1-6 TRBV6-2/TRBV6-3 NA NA TGTGCCAGCAGTCCCAATCGACAGAAAAATAATTCACCCCTCCACTTT CASSPNRQKNNSPLHF
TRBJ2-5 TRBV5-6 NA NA TGTGCCAGCAGCTTCGTCAGTAAAGAGACCCAGTACTTC CASSFVSKETQYF
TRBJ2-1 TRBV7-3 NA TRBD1 TGTGCCAGCAGCTTAGGTGGGACAGGGTTCGATGAGCAGTTCTTC CASSLGGTGFDEQFF
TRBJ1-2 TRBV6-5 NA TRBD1 TGTGCCAGCAGCCCGACGGGACAGGACTATGGCTACACCTTC CASSPTGQDYGYTF
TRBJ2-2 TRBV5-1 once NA TGCGCCAGCAGCTTCACCGTCACCGGGGAGCTGTTTTTT CASSFTVTGELFF